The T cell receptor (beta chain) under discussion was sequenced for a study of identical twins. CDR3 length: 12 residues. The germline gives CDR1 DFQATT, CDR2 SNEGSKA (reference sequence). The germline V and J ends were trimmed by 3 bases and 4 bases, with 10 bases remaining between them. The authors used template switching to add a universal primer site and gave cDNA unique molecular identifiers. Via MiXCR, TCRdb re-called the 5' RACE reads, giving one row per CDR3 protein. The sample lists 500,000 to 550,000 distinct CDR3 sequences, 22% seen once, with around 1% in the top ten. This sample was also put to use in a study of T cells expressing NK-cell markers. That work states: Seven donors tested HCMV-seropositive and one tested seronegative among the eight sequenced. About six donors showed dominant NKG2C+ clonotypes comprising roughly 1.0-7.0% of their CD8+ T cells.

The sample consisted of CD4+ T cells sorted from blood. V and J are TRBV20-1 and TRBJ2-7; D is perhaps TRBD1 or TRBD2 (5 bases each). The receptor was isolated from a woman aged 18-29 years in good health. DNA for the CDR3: TGCAGTGCTAGCGCAGGGAGATACGAGCAGTACTTC. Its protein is CSASAGRYEQYF.